The clone carrying this T cell receptor beta chain was seen only once. This sample was taken from a study of glioma-infiltrating T cells after dendritic cell vaccination. Assay: immunoSEQ multiplex PCR; the TCRdb copy retains only in-frame clones and omits some. The table shows 100,000 or so clones, with more than 70% occurring only once. Time point meaning: after dendritic cell vaccination, including at tumor progression/relapse. This CDR3 is built from 15 residues. The junction had 4 bases not matched to a gene; V was cut back by 3 bases and J by 5 bases. The germline V gene has CDR1 SGHRS and CDR2 YFSETQ.

The rearrangement links TRBV5-1 to TRBJ2-1, with 11 bases aligning to TRBD2. The receptor was derived from a human donor with glioblastoma. Sample: blood, taken after dendritic cell vaccination. CDR3 amino acids: CASSWTSGPNNEQFF. The CDR3 nucleotides are TGCGCCAGCAGCTGGACTAGCGGGCCCAACAATGAGCAGTTCTTC. Using reference TRBV5-1 and TRBJ2-1 for the parts outside the CDR3, the full variable domain is KAGVTQTPRYLIKTRGQQVTLSCSPISGHRSVSWYQQTPGQGLQFLFEYFSETQRNKGNFPGRFSGRQFSNSRSEMNVSTLELGDSALYLCASSWTSGPNNEQFFGPGTRLTVL.